The clone carrying this T cell receptor (beta chain) was counted many times. Its antigen is not identified. This CDR3 contains 18 residues. J gave up 7 bases and V 3 bases, and 15 bases lay outside the gene matches. CDR1 is LGHNA, CDR2 YNFKEQ, per germline. The sample is drawn from a study of human T cells and chemical hapten exposure. Study context: Per-sample TCR yields varied mainly from small pooled library volume differences.

Study observations and caveats: Following DPC sensitization, TCRs present above 1 in 1000 frequency showed no change.

Unfractionated whole blood yielded the extracted total RNA. The library tagged each cDNA molecule with unique molecular identifiers. Authors' processing steps: Per sample, the median was approximately 100,000 TCRs, with values from around 25,000 to 690,000. TCRdb reprocessed the 5' RACE reads with MiXCR, giving one entry per CDR3 protein. The V and J calls follow TCRdb's processing rather than the paper's. This table has some 150,000 distinct CDR3 sequences, roughly 4.1% appearing once. This chain connects TRBV4-2 to TRBJ1-6, with 7 bases lining up with TRBD1. The origin of this receptor is a female donor in good health. CDR3 protein: CASSHRRDRAGANSPLHF. Here the CDR3 DNA reads TGTGCCAGCAGCCACCGCCGGGACAGAGCCGGAGCCAATTCACCCCTCCACTTT.